The 17 T cell receptor beta chains below come from one sample, sequenced in a study of shared clonotypes between healthy human individuals. Clones were read by immunoSEQ multiplex PCR, and TCRdb kept only the in-frame ones, dropping some. This sample has about 2.3 million clones, with around 93% found just once. Sequences were obtained from naive CD4+ T cells from PBMCs. Subset denoted: CD45RA+ positively selected. These receptors all come from a man aged 18 to 30 in good health. Some clones in this sample may be carry-over from other donors' samples.

The chain uses TRBV29-1 and TRBJ2-1; D gene uncertain. The V end lost 6 bases, the J end lost 8 bases, and 8 bases lay between the germline ends. The germline gives CDR1 SQVTM, CDR2 ANQGSEA. The CDR3 length is 10 residues. CDR3 nucleotide sequence: TGCAGCGTGTACTTCTATGAGCAGTTCTTC. Its translation is CSVYFYEQFF.

This clone has a handful of counts. The V gene is TRBV7-3, the J gene TRBJ2-7; D is undetermined. With 1 base removed from V and 0 bases from J, the gap between germline ends came to 13 bases. The CDR3 totals 16 residues. Germline V gene sequence: CDR1 SGHTA, CDR2 FQGTGA. The DNA of the CDR3 is TGTGCCAGCAGCTTAAGCCCGACCTCAAGCTCCTACGAGCAGTACTTC. Translating it yields CASSLSPTSSSYEQYF.

This chain uses TRBV5-4 with TRBJ1-2; tentatively, D is TRBD1 (5 bases). Between the trimmed V and J ends, which lost 0 bases and 8 bases, there was a span of 20 bases. CDR1 is SGHNT and CDR2 is YYREEE in the germline V gene (reference sequence). This CDR3 has 16 amino acids. This chain's CDR3 is CASSLASARAPWGYTF. CDR3 coding DNA: TGTGCCAGCAGCTTGGCGAGTGCCAGGGCGCCGTGGGGCTACACCTTC. Complete variable domain (other parts from reference TRBV5-4 and TRBJ1-2): ETGVTQSPTHLIKTRGQQVTLRCSSQSGHNTVSWYQQALGQGPQFIFQYYREEENGRGNFPPRFSGLQFPNYSSELNVNALELDDSALYLCASSLASARAPWGYTFGSGTRLTVV.

To note about this clone: In the same sample, other DNA sequences code for this CDR3. CDR3 DNA: TGTGCCAGCAGTCCTAGCGGGCGTAGCACAGATACGCAGTATTTT. Residues: CASSPSGRSTDTQYF. The chain uses TRBV27 and TRBJ2-3; 8 nucleotides match TRBD2. V shed 5 bases and J 0 bases; nucleotides not matched to a gene: 4. CDR1 is MNHEY, CDR2 SMNVEV, per germline (reference sequence). The CDR3 sequence is 15 residues long.

The chain carries TRBV5-1 and TRBJ1-1; D not certain. CDR1 is SGHRS, CDR2 YFSETQ, per germline. This CDR3 contains 15 residues. V was cut by 1 base and J by 0 bases, with 10 bases left in between. CDR3 sequence (DNA): TGCGCCAGCAGCTTGTTCATTTCCTTGAACACTGAAGCTTTCTTT. It is translated as CASSLFISLNTEAFF.

Concerning this clone itself: Other DNA variants within this sample encode the same CDR3. V usage is TRBV9 and J usage is TRBJ1-1; D is unclear. The CDR3 consists of 13 residues. The germline V gene has CDR1 SGDLS and CDR2 YYNGEE. Trimming took off 0 bases at V and 5 bases at J, with 8 bases between the two ends. Here the CDR3 reads CASSVDPFTEAFF. The CDR3, as DNA: TGTGCCAGCAGCGTAGATCCTTTTACTGAAGCTTTCTTT. The entire variable domain, with the rest obtained from reference TRBV9 and TRBJ1-1, is as follows: DSGVTQTPKHLITATGQRVTLRCSPRSGDLSVYWYQQSLDQGLQFLIQYYNGEERAKGNILERFSAQQFPDLHSELNLSSLELGDSALYFCASSVDPFTEAFFGQGTRLTVV.

The rearrangement links TRBV5-1 to TRBJ2-7, with 10 bases identical to TRBD2. The CDR3 consists of 18 residues. With V trimmed by 0 bases and J by 9 bases, 18 bases remained unmatched. Germline V CDR1 and CDR2: SGHRS, YFSETQ. DNA of the CDR3: TGCGCCAGCAGCTTGGCCGGAAGGGTACGCCTAGCGGGAGAAGTGCAGTACTTC. As protein: CASSLAGRVRLAGEVQYF.

The chain has TRBV13 and TRBJ2-1; TRBD2 aligns across 12 bases. The CDR3 sequence is 15 residues long. CDR1 PRHDT and CDR2 FYEKMQ come from the germline V gene (reference sequence). V lost 7 bases, J lost 4 bases, and 5 bases stayed unmatched. CDR3 region: CASTVGLAGYNEQFF. The CDR3 region has the DNA TGTGCCAGCACCGTAGGACTAGCGGGGTACAATGAGCAGTTCTTC.

The chain has TRBV7-2 and TRBJ2-2, with 15 positions matching TRBD2. The V gene end was trimmed by 1 base and the J gene end by 2 bases; junction bases not matched to a gene: 5. There are 19 residues in the CDR3. Germline CDR1 reads SGHTA; CDR2 reads FQGNSA. The CDR3 bases are TGTGCCAGCAGCTTAGTTTTGGGACTAGCGGGAGGCAACACCGGGGAGCTGTTTTTT. Encoded protein: CASSLVLGLAGGNTGELFF.

The rearrangement uses TRBV6-6 and TRBJ1-5; D call uncertain. The CDR3 has 14 residues. Trimming removed 7 bases from V and 4 bases from J, with 14 bases in between. CDR1 MNHNY and CDR2 SVGAGI come from the germline V gene (reference sequence). CDR3 sequence (DNA): TGTGCCAGCAAACGGGGAAGAGGGAATCAGCCCCAGCATTTT. This sequence encodes CASKRGRGNQPQHF.

This clone has a single count. The chain recombines TRBV28 with TRBJ2-7, with unresolved D. Germline V gene sequence: CDR1 MDHEN, CDR2 SYDVKM. This CDR3 contains 11 residues. Trimming left V 10 bases short and J 2 bases short, with 9 bases between. The CDR3 coding sequence is TGTGCCACCATTACCCCCTACGAGCAGTACTTC. As protein: CATITPYEQYF. The full variable domain, with the rest looked up from reference TRBV28 and TRBJ2-7, is DVKVTQSSRYLVKRTGEKVFLECVQDMDHENMFWYRQDPGLGLRLIYFSYDVKMKEKGDIPEGYSVSREKKERFSLILESASTNQTSMYLCATITPYEQYFGPGTRLTVT.

The gene calls are TRBV5-1 and TRBJ2-3, with 11 bases identical to TRBD2. V lost 0 bases to trimming and J lost 6 bases; unmatched junction nucleotides: 6. Germline V CDR1 and CDR2: SGHRS, YFSETQ. The CDR3 sequence is 16 residues long. The CDR3: CASSLGASGRMDTQYF. CDR3 coding DNA: TGCGCCAGCAGCTTGGGGGCTAGCGGGAGGATGGATACGCAGTATTTT.

V and J are TRBV11-2 and TRBJ2-1; TRBD1 is a possible D gene (5 bases). Trimming cost V 7 bases and J 8 bases, with 12 bases left between them. CDR1 and CDR2 (germline): SGHAT, FQNNGV. The CDR3 runs 12 residues. The CDR3 sequence: CASISSGYEQFF. Here the CDR3 DNA reads TGTGCCAGCATCAGCTCAGGGTATGAGCAGTTCTTC.

In this sample, this clone turned up once. The V and J genes are TRBV28 and TRBJ2-5, with 10 bases fitting TRBD1. The J segment lost 5 bases and the V segment lost 5 bases, leaving 8 bases of the junction unmatched. This CDR3 is 15 amino acids long. Germline CDR1 MDHEN, CDR2 SYDVKM. In DNA, the CDR3 is TGTGCCAGCAGTCTCTCGACAGGGGGCGTGGAGACCCAGTACTTC. This sequence encodes CASSLSTGGVETQYF.

The CDR3 region is CASSEGLAGDTGELFF. The CDR3 region has the DNA TGTGCCAGCAGTGAAGGACTAGCGGGAGACACCGGGGAGCTGTTTTTT. The chain recombines TRBV2 with TRBJ2-2; the match to TRBD2 covers 12 bases. CDR3 length equals 16 residues. Germline CDR1 is SNHLY and CDR2 is FYNNEI. The junction had 0 bases not matched to a gene; V was cut back by 1 base and J by 3 bases.

The chain employs TRBV7-3 and TRBJ2-1; 8 positions agree with TRBD2. V was pared by 2 bases and J by 6 bases, with 6 bases of the junction left unmatched. Germline V gene sequence: CDR1 SGHTA, CDR2 FQGTGA. The CDR3 spans 15 residues. CDR3 sequence (DNA): TGTGCCAGCAGCTTACTCGGTAGCGGGATCAATGAGCAGTTCTTC. Translated: CASSLLGSGINEQFF. Full variable domain (remainder filled in from reference TRBV7-3 and TRBJ2-1): GAGVSQTPSNKVTEKGKYVELRCDPISGHTALYWYRQSLGQGPEFLIYFQGTGAADDSGLPNDRFFAVRPEGSVSTLKIQRTERGDSAVYLCASSLLGSGINEQFFGPGTRLTVL.

About this clone itself: Within the sample, other DNA sequences also encode this same CDR3. The chain links TRBV14 to TRBJ2-1, with TRBD2 matching over 8 bases. The V segment lost 1 base and the J segment 3 bases; nucleotides outside the gene matches: 2. From germline, CDR1 is SGHDN and CDR2 FVKESK. The CDR3 consists of 15 residues. Written as DNA, the CDR3 is TGTGCCAGCAGCCAAGGAACTAGCGGCTACAATGAGCAGTTCTTC. Residues: CASSQGTSGYNEQFF.